Given below is one T cell receptor beta chain in context. Its antigen is unidentified. The data derive from a study of vaccination effects on CD4 cells after COVID-19. General study findings and limits: Late post-vaccination, clones induced by infection and those induced by vaccine underwent marked clonal contraction.

Method: immunoSEQ multiplex PCR; TCRdb's copy keeps in-frame clones and lacks some. The sample has over 25,000 clones; 80% to 85% are singletons. After expansion with viral peptide pools in the ViraFEST assay, antigen-specific CD4+ T cells were sequenced. CD4+ T cell isolation took place after 10 days of culture. Each participant received a vaccine that was either BNT162b2 or mRNA-1273, given as two doses. Testing of the vaccine recipients showed negative nucleocapsid antibodies and no prior SARS-CoV-2 infection. Culturing of more than 1.5 million PBMC per well took place with approximately 10 IU/ml IL-2 and approximately 9.1 ug/ml peptides. The authors replaced half the medium with IL-2 medium on days 3 and 7. CDR1 and CDR2 (germline): SGHRS, YFSETQ. The CDR3 length is 13 residues. The V segment lost 8 bases and the J segment 5 bases; nucleotides outside the gene matches: 6.

The specimen comprised CD4+ T cells from PBMCs cultured with SARS-CoV-2 spike peptides, sampled after COVID-19 vaccination. The source of this sequence is a human donor who received a COVID-19 vaccine. Some clones in this sample may be carry-over from other donors' samples. The J gene is TRBJ1-1, the V gene TRBV5-1; 10 bases match TRBD1. DNA for the CDR3: TGCGCCAGTCGACAGGGGGCTGCGACTGAAGCTTTCTTT. Its translation: CASRQGAATEAFF.